The TCR beta chain described here comes from a study of T-cell reconstitution after alpha-beta-depleted transplantation in children. The library targeted TCRbeta and was prepared with unique molecular identifiers. Via MiXCR, TCRdb re-called the PCR reads, giving one row per CDR3 protein. This table holds 200,000 to 250,000 distinct CDR3 sequences, approximately 12% found once. The table lists this clonotype with many counts. Trimming left V 4 bases short and J 9 bases short, with 22 bases between. Germline loops: CDR1 MNHEY, CDR2 SMNVEV (reference sequence). The CDR3 covers 15 residues. The chain couples TRBV27 to TRBJ2-7; D is possibly TRBD2 (9 bases). This sample comprised PBMCs from the stem cell graft donor, obtained from the stem cell graft. The clonotype originates from a human donor who donated a stem cell graft to a child with acute lymphoblastic leukemia. The CDR3 protein is CASSSSGDRLAAQYF. For the CDR3, the DNA is TGTGCCAGCAGTTCTAGCGGGGACAGGTTAGCCGCGCAGTACTTC.